This T cell receptor beta chain was sequenced in a study of T cells in Graves' hyperthyroidism and ophthalmopathy (dated by TCRdb to about 2019). As for the study more broadly: Peripheral blood samples were taken at initial diagnosis, before any treatment was given. After sampling, hyperthyroidism patients received methimazole starting at 30 mg daily, and ophthalmopathy patients received high-dose intravenous methylprednisolone. According to the paper, TCR Vbeta CDR3 sequencing was carried out on 135 peripheral blood samples, which came from 40 to 45 ophthalmopathy, 80 or so hyperthyroidism and around 17 progressor patients. Thyroid tissue and blood T-cell repertoires from roughly 6 Graves' hyperthyroidism patients were also compared in the study. TCR V-J signatures able to tell the groups apart were searched for in a discovery cohort of about a hundred patients, of whom 43 had Graves' ophthalmopathy and around 57 had stable Graves' hyperthyroidism. The roughly 100 discovery patients were divided at random into training and test sets in a 7:3 ratio. Prospective prediction of ophthalmopathy was tested in an independent validation cohort of 18 to 20 hyperthyroidism patients and 17 patients who later progressed to ophthalmopathy.

Ophthalmopathy patients had moderately to severely active disease, with a Clinical Activity Score of 3 or more, a NOSPECS grade of 4 or more, and a disease duration of less than 3 months. Any patient with an uncontrolled infection, another autoimmune disease, pregnancy or lactation was excluded. Diagnoses were based on clinical symptoms, serum thyroxine and TRAb, thyroid ultrasound and orbital computed tomography. Ficoll-Paque density gradient centrifugation was used to isolate PBMCs from 8 to 10 ml of fresh peripheral blood. Total RNA was extracted with Trizol reagent, and quality was checked on an Agilent 2100 Bioanalyzer. This clonotype was seen ten or more times. No cognate antigen has been identified for it. Qualities for individual bases were not recorded, and no much larger clone is one base off. Results and caveats for the whole study, not just this receptor: In validation, the model predicted progression to ophthalmopathy a median of about 6.5 months before onset, with about 71% sensitivity and roughly 72% specificity. Ophthalmopathy was separated from stable hyperthyroidism by a 13 V-J signature model, with roughly 88% sensitivity and roughly 81% specificity obtained in cross-validation and 80%/75% obtained in testing. Most expanded thyroid clonotypes (frequency above 0.001) were also detected in blood, suggesting blood repertoires may reflect thyroid immune responses. No statistical method was used to set the sample size in advance, and investigators knew the group allocation.

Amplification of TCR beta CDR3 regions was carried out from RNA transcripts. A first-round RT-PCR of the TCR CDR3 used the HTBI primer set with the Qiagen OneStep RT-PCR kit. Libraries were constructed in a second round of multiplex PCR, after which size selection and purification were performed. Sequencing of the libraries was done on an Illumina HiSeq2000 using paired-end 100 bp reads. In the authors' own workflow: SOAPnuke was used to process the raw data, throwing out any read that contained adapters or uncalled bases, had a mean Phred below 15, or lacked an exact constant-primer or identifier match. COPE v1.2.5 was used to merge the high-quality paired reads, and each unique nucleotide sequence was defined as a clonotype. Clonotypes were aligned to IMGT TRBV, TRBD and TRBJ reference segments using MiTCR v1.1. The analysis included only V-J combinations with a frequency above 0.0001, which together covered more than 99% of the repertoires. A TCS score was defined as the ratio of F50 (clonal expansion) to E x V (chaos), with BLOSUM62-based TCRdist applied between CDR3 peptides within each V-J. Welch's t-statistics and random forest reduced several hundred V-J features to about 13, which were used in a naive Bayes classifier (R e1071). TCRdb redid the processing of the public reads, applying fastp at Q25 and MiXCR, and retained in-frame beta chains. Records with the same CDR3 protein are collapsed into one entry carrying the most frequent genes and DNA. What appears here as the V and J calls and clone size reflects TCRdb's work, not the paper's. The sample table lists 500,000 or so distinct CDR3 sequences, approximately 17% of them with a count of one. Clones ranked in the top ten supply 15% to 20% of the sample.

This TCR came from a woman aged 18-30 years with Graves' ophthalmopathy. The material sequenced was blood.

The CDR3 in this case is CASSSSDSLSEQYF. The nucleotides read TGTGCCAGCAGTTCCTCGGACTCCCTCTCCGAGCAGTACTTC. The rearranged chain carries TRBV28 and TRBJ2-7; the best D guess is TRBD2, with 5 bases matching. From the cysteine up to the phenylalanine, the CDR3 has a length of 14 residues. The kept DNA is CDR3 alone, 42 bases in frame from the first base. Trimming costs V 4 bases and J 6 bases, and their ends lie 16 bases apart. As encoded in the germline V gene, CDR1 is MDHEN while CDR2 is SYDVKM.